This T cell receptor (beta chain) came from a study of identical twins. With regard to this clonotype: Antigen specificity is unknown.

Study-level points and caveats: Weaker excess twin sharing was seen among beta out-of-frame sequences. Abundant beta clonotypes from cord blood bore fewer insertions; memory repertoires lacked this pattern.

A universal primer site was added by template switching, and unique molecular identifiers were carried by the cDNA. TCRdb reanalysed the 5' RACE reads using MiXCR and keeps one entry per CDR3 protein. Among about 700,000 distinct CDR3 sequences, 8.6% were seen once, and the ten largest hold around 0.95%. The same sample was also studied in work on yellow fever vaccine responses in identical twins. That paper states: Twins' vaccine T cell responses reportedly seemed partly convergent and partly personalized.

This receptor was taken from a woman in her late teens or twenties in good health. Material: PBMCs.

As DNA, the CDR3 is TGTGCCAGCACCAAGGACAGGGTGCAATTCTTGGGGTCCTACGAGCAGTACTTC. Its protein product is CASTKDRVQFLGSYEQYF. The V and J genes are TRBV14 and TRBJ2-7; TRBD1 aligns across 8 bases. Germline V gives CDR1 SGHDN, CDR2 FVKESK. V was clipped by 7 bases and J by 1 base; unmatched bases: 18. CDR3 length: 18 amino acids.